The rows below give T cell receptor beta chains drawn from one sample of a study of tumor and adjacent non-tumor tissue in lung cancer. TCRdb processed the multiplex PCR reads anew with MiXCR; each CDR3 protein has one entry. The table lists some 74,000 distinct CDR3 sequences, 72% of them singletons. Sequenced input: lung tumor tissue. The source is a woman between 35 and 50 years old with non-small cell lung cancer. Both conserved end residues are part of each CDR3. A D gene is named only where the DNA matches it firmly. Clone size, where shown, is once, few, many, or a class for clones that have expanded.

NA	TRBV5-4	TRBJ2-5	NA	TGTGCCAGCAGCCCAGGAGGGGTGTCGGTTGGGATCCAGTACTTC	CASSPGGVSVGIQYF
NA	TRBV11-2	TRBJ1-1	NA	TGTGCCGGCAAACCTGTGGGCGAGACTGAAGCTTTCTTT	CAGKPVGETEAFF
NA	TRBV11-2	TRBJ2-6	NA	TGTGCCTGCAGCCCCACTGCTGGGGTCAACGTCCTGACTTTC	CACSPTAGVNVLTF
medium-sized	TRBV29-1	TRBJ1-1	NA	TGCAGCGTGGGGTTTGAAGCTTTCTTT	CSVGFEAFF
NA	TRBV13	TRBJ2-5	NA	TGTGCCAGCAGCTTAGCAGGGACCCAGTATTTC	CASSLAGTQYF
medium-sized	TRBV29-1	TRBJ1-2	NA	TGCAGCGTTGCCACACAGCCGCTCTATGGCTACACCTTC	CSVATQPLYGYTF
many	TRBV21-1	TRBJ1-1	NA	TGTGCCAGCAGCAAAGGCCGGGACAGGGGTCGGGCTTTCTTT	CASSKGRDRGRAFF
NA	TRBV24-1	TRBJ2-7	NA	TGTGCCACCAGTGACACCAAGGGCTACTCCTACGAGCAGCACTTC	CATSDTKGYSYEQHF
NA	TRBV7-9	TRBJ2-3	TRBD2	TGTGCCACCAGCTTAGCGAGCGGGGGTCGGGATACGCAGTATTTT	CATSLASGGRDTQYF
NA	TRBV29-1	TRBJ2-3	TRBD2	TGCAGAGTTGAAACCGGGACTAGCGTGCTTCGTCCGCAGTATTTT	CRVETGTSVLRPQYF
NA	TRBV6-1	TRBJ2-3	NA	TGTGCCAGCAGTGAACTAGTGAGAGGGCCAGATACGCAGTATTTT	CASSELVRGPDTQYF
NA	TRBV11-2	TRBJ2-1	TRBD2	TGTACCAGCAGGTTAGGGCCACTAGCGGGGCGTAATGAGCAGTTCTTC	CTSRLGPLAGRNEQFF
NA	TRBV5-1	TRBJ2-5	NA	TGCGCCAGCAACTTTAACAGGGATTTCGAGATCCAGTACTTC	CASNFNRDFEIQYF
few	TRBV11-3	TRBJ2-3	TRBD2	TGTGCTAGCAGCCGGAGGATAGCGGGAGCAGGAGATACGCAGTATTTT	CASSRRIAGAGDTQYF
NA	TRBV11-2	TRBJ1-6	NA	TGTGCCGGCAGCTTAGCCTCGGGGAATAATTCACACCTTCACTTT	CAGSLASGNNSHLHF
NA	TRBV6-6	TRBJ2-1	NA	TGTGCCAGCTATTATGGTTCTAGCGTGGGGTCCAATGAGCAGTTCTTC	CASYYGSSVGSNEQFF
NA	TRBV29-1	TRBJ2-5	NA	TGCAGCGCGGAGGGGATAGGCGTGACTCAGTACTTC	CSAEGIGVTQYF
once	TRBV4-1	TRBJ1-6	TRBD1	TGTGCCAGCAGCCAGGCTTGGGACAGGGTGACTGCACCCCTCCACTTT	CASSQAWDRVTAPLHF
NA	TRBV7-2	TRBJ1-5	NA	TGTGCCAGCAGCCAGGGGACGCAAATCAATCAGCCCCAGCATTTT	CASSQGTQINQPQHF
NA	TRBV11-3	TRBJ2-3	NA	TGTGCCAACAGCCTTCGAACTGGCGGAAGGATAGATACGCAGTATTTT	CANSLRTGGRIDTQYF
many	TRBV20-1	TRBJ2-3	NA	TGCAGTGCTAGGAAGGAGTCCACAGATACGCAGTATTTT	CSARKESTDTQYF
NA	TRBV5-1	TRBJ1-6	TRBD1	TGCGCCAGCAGCCCAGACGGAGGGGGCGGTTCACCAATCCACTTT	CASSPDGGGGSPIHF
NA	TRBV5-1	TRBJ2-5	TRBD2	TGCGCCATCAGCCCGGGAGGCCAGGAGACTCAGTACTTC	CAISPGGQETQYF
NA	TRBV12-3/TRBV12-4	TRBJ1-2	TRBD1	TGTGCGAGCAGTCCCCCGGGCAGGGGGCCATATGACTACACCTTC	CASSPPGRGPYDYTF
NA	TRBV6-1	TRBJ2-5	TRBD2	TGTGCCAACAGTGCCGGGACTAGCGGGGGCCGTCGGTACTTC	CANSAGTSGGRRYF
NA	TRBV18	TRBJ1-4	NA	TGTGCCAGCTCACCCTCCGACTTGGGAGGGGAAAAACTGTTTTTT	CASSPSDLGGEKLFF
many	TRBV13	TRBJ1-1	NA	TGTGCCAGCAGCTTAGGCCAGGCCACTGAAGCTTTCTTT	CASSLGQATEAFF
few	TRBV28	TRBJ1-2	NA	TGTGCCAGCAGTTTATCAGGTCGGGGAGGCAACACCTTC	CASSLSGRGGNTF
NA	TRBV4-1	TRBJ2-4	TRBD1	TGCGCCAACAGCGTCGGGACAGGGATGTCCAAAAACATTCAGTACTTC	CANSVGTGMSKNIQYF
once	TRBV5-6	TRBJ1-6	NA	TGTGCCAGCAGAAAGGGGACGGCGAATTCACCCCTCCGCTTT	CASRKGTANSPLRF
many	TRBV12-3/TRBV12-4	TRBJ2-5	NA	TGTGCCAGCAGCCCCGGACCTCAAGAGACCCAGTACTTC	CASSPGPQETQYF
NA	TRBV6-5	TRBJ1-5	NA	TGCGCCAGCTCGGCAGCCAGGGGCTATAGCAAACAGCCCCAGCATTTT	CASSAARGYSKQPQHF
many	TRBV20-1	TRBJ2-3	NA	TGCAGTGCCGGCGGACAGCGCCCGATTCCTACGCAGTATTTT	CSAGGQRPIPTQYF
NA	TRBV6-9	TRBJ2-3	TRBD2	TGTGCCAGCAGTTACTCTCATACTAGCGGCACAGATACGCAATATTTT	CASSYSHTSGTDTQYF
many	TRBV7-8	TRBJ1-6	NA	TGTGCCAGCAGCTTAGGGGGGGATTCACCCCTCCACTTT	CASSLGGDSPLHF
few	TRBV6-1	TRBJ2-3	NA	TGTGCCGGCAGTCCCCGGACCCAGACAGATACGCAGTATTTT	CAGSPRTQTDTQYF
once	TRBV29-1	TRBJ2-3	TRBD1	TGCAACGGTCAGGGGGCTAGCACAGATACGCAGTACTTT	CNGQGASTDTQYF
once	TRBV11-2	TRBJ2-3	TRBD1	TGTGCCAGCGGCTTTGATCAGGGGGCCCCTACAGATACGCAGTATTTT	CASGFDQGAPTDTQYF
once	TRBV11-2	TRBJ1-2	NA	TGTACCAGCAGTAGGAACAGAACTAACTATGGCTACACCTTC	CTSSRNRTNYGYTF
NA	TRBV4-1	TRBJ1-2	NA	TGCGTCAGCAGCCAGGTCAGGGGATCAGGTGGCTACACCTTC	CVSSQVRGSGGYTF
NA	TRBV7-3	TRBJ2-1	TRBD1	TGTGTCAGCAGCCCCGGACAGGGGGCCAACAATGAGCAGTTCTTC	CVSSPGQGANNEQFF
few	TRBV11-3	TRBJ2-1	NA	TGTGCCAGCAGCACCGTATCGAACACTTACAATGAGCAGCTCTTC	CASSTVSNTYNEQLF
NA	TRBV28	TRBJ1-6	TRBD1	TGTGCCAGCAATGCTTATGGACAGGGGAATTCAGCCCTCCACTTT	CASNAYGQGNSALHF
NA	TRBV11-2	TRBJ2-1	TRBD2	TGTGCCAGCAGCTTACTAGCGGGGACCTACAATGAGCAGTTCTTC	CASSLLAGTYNEQFF
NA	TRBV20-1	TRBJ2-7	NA	TGCAGTGCTAGTGGCTCACGCGATAACTGCGAGCAGTACTTC	CSASGSRDNCEQYF
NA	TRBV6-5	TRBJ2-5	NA	TGTGCCAGCAGAGAGATAAGCGTCGAGACCCAGTACTTC	CASREISVETQYF
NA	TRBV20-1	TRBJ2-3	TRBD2	TGCAGTGTTAAAGGACCTAGCGGGGGGACAGATACGCAGTATTTT	CSVKGPSGGTDTQYF
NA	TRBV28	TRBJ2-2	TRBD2	TGTGCCAGCAGCCAGCCAGAGGGACTATCAACCGGGGAGCTGTTTTTT	CASSQPEGLSTGELFF